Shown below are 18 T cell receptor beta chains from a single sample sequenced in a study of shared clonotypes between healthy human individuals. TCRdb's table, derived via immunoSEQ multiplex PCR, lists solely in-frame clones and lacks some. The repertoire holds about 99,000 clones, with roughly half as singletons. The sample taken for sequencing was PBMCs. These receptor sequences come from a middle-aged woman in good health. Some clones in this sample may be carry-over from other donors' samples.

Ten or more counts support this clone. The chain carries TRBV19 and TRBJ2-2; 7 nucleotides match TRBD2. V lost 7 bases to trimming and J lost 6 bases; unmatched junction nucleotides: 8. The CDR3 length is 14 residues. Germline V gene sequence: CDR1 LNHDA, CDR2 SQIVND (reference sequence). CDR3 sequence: CASTGLDFSGELFF. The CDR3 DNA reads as TGTGCCAGTACAGGACTAGATTTTTCCGGGGAGCTGTTTTTT.

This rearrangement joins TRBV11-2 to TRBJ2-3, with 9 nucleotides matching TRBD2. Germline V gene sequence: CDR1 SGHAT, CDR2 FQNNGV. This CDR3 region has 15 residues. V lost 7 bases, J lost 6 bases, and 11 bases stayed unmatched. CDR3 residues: CASTFASGETDTQYF. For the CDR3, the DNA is TGTGCCAGCACCTTCGCTAGCGGGGAGACGGATACGCAGTATTTT.

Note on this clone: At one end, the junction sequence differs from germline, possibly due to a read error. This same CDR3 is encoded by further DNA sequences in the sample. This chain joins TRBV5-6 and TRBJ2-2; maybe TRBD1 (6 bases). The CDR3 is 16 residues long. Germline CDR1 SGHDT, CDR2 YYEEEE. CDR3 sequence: CASSRLTARDTGELFF. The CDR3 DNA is TGTGCCAGCAGCCGCCTAACAGCCAGGGACACCGGGGAGCTGTTCTTT.

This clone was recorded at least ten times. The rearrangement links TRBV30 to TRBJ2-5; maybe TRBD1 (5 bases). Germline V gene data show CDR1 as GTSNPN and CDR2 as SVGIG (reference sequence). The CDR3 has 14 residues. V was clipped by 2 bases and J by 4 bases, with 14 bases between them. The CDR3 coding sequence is TGTGCCTGGAGTTCCCTGGGGCAGGTAGAGACCCAGTACTTC. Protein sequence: CAWSSLGQVETQYF.

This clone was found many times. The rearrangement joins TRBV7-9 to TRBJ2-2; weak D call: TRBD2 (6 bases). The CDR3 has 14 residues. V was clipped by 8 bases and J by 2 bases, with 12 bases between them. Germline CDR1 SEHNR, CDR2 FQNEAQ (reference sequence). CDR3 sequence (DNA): TGTGCCAGCCAGCGGGCCACCAACACCGGGGAGCTGTTTTTT. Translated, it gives CASQRATNTGELFF.

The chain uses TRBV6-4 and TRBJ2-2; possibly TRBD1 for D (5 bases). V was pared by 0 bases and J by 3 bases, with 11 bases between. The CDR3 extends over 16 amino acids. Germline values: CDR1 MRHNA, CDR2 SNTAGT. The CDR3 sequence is CASSDSKGAHTGELFF. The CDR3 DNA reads TGTGCCAGCAGTGACTCGAAAGGGGCGCACACCGGGGAGCTGTTTTTT.

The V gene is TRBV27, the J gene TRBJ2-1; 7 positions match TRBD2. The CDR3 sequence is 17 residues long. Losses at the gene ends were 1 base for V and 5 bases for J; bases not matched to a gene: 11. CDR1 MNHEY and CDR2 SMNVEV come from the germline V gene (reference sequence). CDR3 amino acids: CASSLLGGLAANNEQFF. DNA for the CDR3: TGTGCCAGCAGTTTATTGGGCGGGCTAGCGGCTAACAATGAGCAGTTCTTC.

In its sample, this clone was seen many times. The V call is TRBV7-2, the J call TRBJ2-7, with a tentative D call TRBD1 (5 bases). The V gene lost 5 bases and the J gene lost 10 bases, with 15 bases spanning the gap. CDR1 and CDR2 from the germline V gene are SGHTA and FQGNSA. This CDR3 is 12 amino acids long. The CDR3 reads CASSRSQGSQYF. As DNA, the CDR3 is TGTGCCAGCAGCCGGTCGCAGGGATCCCAGTACTTC.

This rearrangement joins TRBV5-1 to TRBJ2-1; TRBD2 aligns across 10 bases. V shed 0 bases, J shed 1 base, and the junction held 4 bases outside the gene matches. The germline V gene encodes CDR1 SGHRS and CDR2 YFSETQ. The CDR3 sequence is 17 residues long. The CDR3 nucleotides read TGCGCCAGCAGCTTGGGAACGACTAGCGGGTCCTACAATGAGCAGTTCTTC. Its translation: CASSLGTTSGSYNEQFF.

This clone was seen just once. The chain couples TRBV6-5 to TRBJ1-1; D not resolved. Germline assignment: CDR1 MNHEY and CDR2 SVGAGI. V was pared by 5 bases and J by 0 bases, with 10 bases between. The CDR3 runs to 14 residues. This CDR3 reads CASSLRRMNTEAFF. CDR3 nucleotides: TGTGCCAGCAGTCTACGACGGATGAACACTGAAGCTTTCTTT.

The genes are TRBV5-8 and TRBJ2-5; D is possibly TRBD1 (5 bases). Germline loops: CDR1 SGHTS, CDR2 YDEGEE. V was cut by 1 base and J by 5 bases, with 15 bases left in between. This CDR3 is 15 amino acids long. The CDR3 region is CASSLWWQGGETQYF. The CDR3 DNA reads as TGTGCCAGCAGCTTGTGGTGGCAGGGTGGCGAGACCCAGTACTTC.

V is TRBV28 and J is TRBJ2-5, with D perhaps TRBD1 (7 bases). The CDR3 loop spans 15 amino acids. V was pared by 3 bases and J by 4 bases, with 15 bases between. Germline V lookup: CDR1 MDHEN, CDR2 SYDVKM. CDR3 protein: CASSFPQGGAETQYF. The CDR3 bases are TGTGCCAGCAGTTTTCCCCAGGGGGGCGCAGAGACCCAGTACTTC.

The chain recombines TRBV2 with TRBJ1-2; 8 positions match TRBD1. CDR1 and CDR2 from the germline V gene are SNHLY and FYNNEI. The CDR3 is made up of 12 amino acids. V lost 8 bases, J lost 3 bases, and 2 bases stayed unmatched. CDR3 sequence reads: CASDRGYYGYTF. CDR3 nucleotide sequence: TGTGCCAGCGACAGGGGATACTATGGCTACACCTTC.

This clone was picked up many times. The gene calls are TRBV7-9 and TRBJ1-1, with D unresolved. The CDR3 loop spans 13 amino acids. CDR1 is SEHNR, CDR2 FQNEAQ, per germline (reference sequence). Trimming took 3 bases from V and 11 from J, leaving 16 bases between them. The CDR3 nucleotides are TGTGCCAGCAGCTTTTCACCTCGGCCGGAGGCTTTCTTT. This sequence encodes CASSFSPRPEAFF.

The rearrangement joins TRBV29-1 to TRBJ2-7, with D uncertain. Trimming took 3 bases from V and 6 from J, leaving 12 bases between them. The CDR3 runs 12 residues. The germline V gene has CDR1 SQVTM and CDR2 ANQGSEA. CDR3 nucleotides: TGCAGCGTTGAGGTGGGAACGGCCGAGCAGTACTTC. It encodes CSVEVGTAEQYF.

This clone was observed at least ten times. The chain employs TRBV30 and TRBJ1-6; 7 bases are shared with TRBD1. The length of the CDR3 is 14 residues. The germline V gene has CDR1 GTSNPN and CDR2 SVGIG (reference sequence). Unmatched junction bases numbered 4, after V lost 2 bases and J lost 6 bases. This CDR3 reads CAWSTGTVNSPLHF. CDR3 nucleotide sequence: TGTGCCTGGAGTACCGGGACAGTTAATTCACCCCTCCACTTT.

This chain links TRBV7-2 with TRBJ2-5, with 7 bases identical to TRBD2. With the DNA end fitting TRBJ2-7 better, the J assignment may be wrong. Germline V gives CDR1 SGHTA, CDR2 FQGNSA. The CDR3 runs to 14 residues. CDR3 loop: CASSFPSGYYEQYF. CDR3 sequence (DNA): TGTGCCAGCAGCTTTCCTAGCGGTTACTACGAGCAGTACTTC.

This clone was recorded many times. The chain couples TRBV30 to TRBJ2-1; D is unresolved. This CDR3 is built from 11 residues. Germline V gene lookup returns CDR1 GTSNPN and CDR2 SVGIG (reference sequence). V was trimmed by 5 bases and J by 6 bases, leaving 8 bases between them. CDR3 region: CAWDNPNEQFF. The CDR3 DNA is TGTGCCTGGGACAACCCCAATGAGCAGTTCTTC.